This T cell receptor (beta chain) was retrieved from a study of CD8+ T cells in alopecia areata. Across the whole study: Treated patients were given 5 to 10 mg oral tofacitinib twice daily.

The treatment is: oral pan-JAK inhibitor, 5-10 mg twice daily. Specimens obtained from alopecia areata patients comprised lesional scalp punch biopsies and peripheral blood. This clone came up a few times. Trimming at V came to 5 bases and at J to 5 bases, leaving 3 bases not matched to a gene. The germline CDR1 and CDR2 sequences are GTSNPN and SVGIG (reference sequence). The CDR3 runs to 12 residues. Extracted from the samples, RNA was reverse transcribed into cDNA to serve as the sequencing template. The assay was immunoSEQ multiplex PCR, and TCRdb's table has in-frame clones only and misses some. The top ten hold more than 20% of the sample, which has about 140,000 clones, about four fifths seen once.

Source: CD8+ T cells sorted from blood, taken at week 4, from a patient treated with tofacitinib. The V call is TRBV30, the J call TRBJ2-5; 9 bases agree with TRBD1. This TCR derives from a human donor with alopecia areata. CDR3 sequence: CAWDRGDETQYF. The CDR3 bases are TGTGCCTGGGACAGGGGGGATGAGACCCAGTACTTC.